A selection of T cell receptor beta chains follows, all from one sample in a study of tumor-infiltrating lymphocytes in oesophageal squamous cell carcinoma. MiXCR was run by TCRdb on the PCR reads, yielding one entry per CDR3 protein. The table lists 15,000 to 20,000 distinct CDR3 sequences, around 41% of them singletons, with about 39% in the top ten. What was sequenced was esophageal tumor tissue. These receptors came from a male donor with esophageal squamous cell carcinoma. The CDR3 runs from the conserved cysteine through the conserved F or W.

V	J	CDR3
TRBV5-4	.	CASSLSDDEQYF
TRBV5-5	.	CASSFQGSYEQFF
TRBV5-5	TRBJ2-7	CASSLPGTLYEQYF
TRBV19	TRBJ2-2	CASSVGTGGTGELFF
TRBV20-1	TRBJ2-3	CSARAATDTQYF
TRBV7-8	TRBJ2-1	CASSVGTTQGNEQFF
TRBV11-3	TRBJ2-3	CASSPGLADSDTQYF
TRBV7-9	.	CASSRRDRAGEQYF
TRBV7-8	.	CASRTNRGRYEQYF
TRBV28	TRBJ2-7	CASRRPGGNYEQYF
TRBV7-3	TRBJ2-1	CASMMTSGRGEQFF
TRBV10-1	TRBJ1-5	CASSEWGREGGRRCASNQPQHF
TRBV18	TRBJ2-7	CASSPPTPLQGRLLRGDSYEQYF
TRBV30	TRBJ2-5	CACPAGTPETQYF
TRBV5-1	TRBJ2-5	CASSRGNQETQYF
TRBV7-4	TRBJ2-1	CASSLINSGTSGYNEQFF
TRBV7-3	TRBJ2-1	CASSAPGTGYNEQFF
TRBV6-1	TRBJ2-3	CASSKRASGHTDTQYF
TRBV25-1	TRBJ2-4	CASSDWRLAKNIQYF
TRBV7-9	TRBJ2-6	CASSPGPASFGANVLTF
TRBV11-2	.	CASSPGGAGSSYNEQYF
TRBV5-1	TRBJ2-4	CASSPSNSASPYNSPLHF
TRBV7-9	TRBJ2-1	CASSRVGPQVHEQFF
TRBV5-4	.	CASSLDERWETQYF
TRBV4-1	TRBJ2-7	CASSPSGQAFSYEQYF
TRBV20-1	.	CSARETGTDTQYF
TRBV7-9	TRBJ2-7	CASSLGLTPDEQYF
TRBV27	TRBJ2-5	CASSAQGGQETQYF
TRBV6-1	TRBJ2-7	CASSRWKGYEQYF
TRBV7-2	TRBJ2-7	CASSLDQGYEQYF
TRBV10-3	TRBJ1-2	CAISESRTGDGYTF
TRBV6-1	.	CASSPTSGYGTQYF
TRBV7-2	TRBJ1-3	CASSSGRRNTIYF